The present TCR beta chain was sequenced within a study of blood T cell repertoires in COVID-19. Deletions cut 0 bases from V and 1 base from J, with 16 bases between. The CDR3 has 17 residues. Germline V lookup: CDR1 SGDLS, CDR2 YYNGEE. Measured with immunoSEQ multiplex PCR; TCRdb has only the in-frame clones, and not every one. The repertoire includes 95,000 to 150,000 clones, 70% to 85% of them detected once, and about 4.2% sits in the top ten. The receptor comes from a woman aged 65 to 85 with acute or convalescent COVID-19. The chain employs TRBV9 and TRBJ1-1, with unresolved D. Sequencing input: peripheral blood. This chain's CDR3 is CASSVVPPGFANTEAFF. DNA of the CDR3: TGTGCCAGCAGCGTAGTTCCTCCCGGGTTCGCGAACACTGAAGCTTTCTTT.